The T cell receptor beta chain under discussion was sequenced for a study of blood T cell repertoires in COVID-19 (dated by TCRdb to the early 2020s). Background on the whole study: Samples from collaborators originated in the United States, Italy and Spain and spanned both the acute and convalescent phases of COVID-19. The samples were drawn from two sources: the first 160 participants of the ongoing ImmuneRACE study, and some 1,300 subjects contributed by 6 global collaborators. The dataset comprised deeply sampled blood TCRbeta repertoires from subjects exposed to, actively infected with, or recovered from COVID-19. The repertoires were released in a freely available public database meant as a resource for research on the immune response to SARS-CoV-2. Where HLA class I and class II types were available, the types were taken from metadata supplied by the sample provider, not from assay-based typing. Nearly every sample came with metadata listing a de-identified subject ID, COVID-19 status, age in years and sex. The material from the prospective study consisted of cDNA or gDNA derived from T cells, B-cell-depleted T cells, or PBMCs.

TCRbeta CDR3 regions were amplified from genomic DNA by means of the immunoSEQ Assay, a bias-controlled multiplex PCR. The source study handled its data this way. Nucleated cell counts per sample were estimated from amplification of reference gene primers within the assay. Sequence reads were collapsed and filtered to measure the absolute abundance of every unique TCRbeta CDR3 rearrangement. For each sample, productive Simpson clonality was calculated as the square root of Simpson's diversity index over productive rearrangements. The clones in this table, taken by TCRdb from immuneACCESS, are in-frame only. Not every clone is retained; where verified, under half of the shortfall comes from an unresolved V gene, and the cause of the rest is unknown. The V and J calls and the clone size are those of that table, but D and trimming were determined from the DNA. The sample table holds over 85,000 clones, of which approximately 86% were seen once. Nearly 3.5% of the sample lies in the top ten.

Including cysteine and phenylalanine, the CDR3 has 11 amino acids. CDR3 DNA only is kept here, 33 bases in frame from base 1. V loses 4 bases at its end and J loses 6 bases; junction bases beyond the gene matches: 3. From a lookup of the germline V gene, CDR1 and CDR2 are SQVTM and ANQGSEA. The study at large found these results: How much clinical and demographic metadata was included differed by source and by participant, and the metadata was provided uncurated.

Whole blood was collected in K2EDTA tubes by collaborating institutions according to the institutions' own protocols. Collaborator samples were shipped for TCRbeta analysis as frozen whole blood, isolated PBMCs, or DNA extracted from either sample type. To note about this clone: The clone's antigen remains unknown. No base-level quality is on record; no much larger clone is a single base apart.

Recombination connected TRBV29-1 to TRBJ2-7, with 7 bases matching TRBD2. The sample was peripheral blood. This receptor was obtained from a man aged 50 to 60 with acute or convalescent COVID-19. The DNA is TGCAGCGTTGGGGGGAGGGTCGAGCAGTACTTC. This sequence encodes CSVGGRVEQYF.